The clone carrying this TCR beta chain was counted a single time. Its antigen is not identified. The CDR3 is made up of 16 amino acids. Trimming at V came to 5 bases and at J to 1 base, leaving 3 bases not matched to a gene. In germline, CDR1 is SEHNR, CDR2 FQNEAQ (reference sequence). The assay was immunoSEQ multiplex PCR, and TCRdb's table has in-frame clones only and misses some. The table includes tens of thousands of clones, about 85% detected once. These data come from a study of T cells in localized non-small cell lung cancer. General study results and limits: In adjacent lung, a median roughly 53 of the top 100 tumor clones were found. Blood T cell density predicted longer survival; adjacent-lung clonality, shorter.

The rearrangement uses TRBV7-9 and TRBJ2-2; 11 bases map to TRBD2. This TCR was recovered from a man aged 35-75 years with stage III lung adenocarcinoma. The sequenced sample was peripheral blood mononuclear cells, obtained before any cancer treatment. This CDR3 reads CASSVGTSGNTGELFF. For the CDR3, the DNA is TGTGCCAGCAGCGTCGGGACTAGCGGGAACACCGGGGAGCTGTTTTTT.